This T cell receptor (beta chain) was sequenced during a study of cytomegalovirus exposure and HLA in healthy donors. Across the study: Genotyping of some 400 donors showed that about 83% belonged to the Caucasian-associated ancestry cluster.

In this sample, this clone turned up a few times. Its target is not known. Study findings and constraints: Analyzed later, most CMV-associated TCR beta chains appeared HLA-restricted.

Germline trimming cut 0 bases from V and 4 bases from J; bases unmatched to any gene: 6. Germline V CDR1 and CDR2: SGHDT, YYEEEE. There are 16 residues in the CDR3. PCR involved 60 Vbeta and 13 Jbeta primers. Profiling relied on immunoSEQ multiplex PCR, and the TCRdb table lists in-frame clones only, not all of them. The sample holds roughly 77,000 clones, approximately 79% seen once. The chain employs TRBV5-6 and TRBJ1-5; 8 bases match TRBD1. Sequencing was done on a sample of PBMCs. The TCR originated in a woman in her forties in good health and CMV-seropositive. CDR3 DNA sequence: TGTGCCAGCAGCTTGGGGAACAGGGGGGCTAATCAGCCCCAGCATTTT. Translated, it gives CASSLGNRGANQPQHF. Using reference TRBV5-6 and TRBJ1-5 for the parts outside the CDR3, the full variable domain is DAGVTQSPTHLIKTRGQQVTLRCSPKSGHDTVSWYQQALGQGPQFIFQYYEEEERQRGNFPDRFSGHQFPNYSSELNVNALLLGDSALYLCASSLGNRGANQPQHFGDGTRLSIL.